The sequence of this TCR beta chain was determined in a study of cytomegalovirus exposure and HLA in healthy donors. On the study more broadly: The same platform was used for the roughly 130 validation repertoires and the approximately 670 first-cohort repertoires, a later analysis reported. Study conclusions and caveats: Accounts indicate the classifier identified cytomegalovirus status with strong specificity and sensitivity. According to the study, 180 or so TCR beta chains were cytomegalovirus-associated.

Profiled with immunoSEQ multiplex PCR; TCRdb holds only in-frame clones, not every one. The sample has around 130,000 clones; approximately 81% are singletons. CDR3 size: 12 residues. V was pared by 5 bases and J by 12 bases, with 11 bases between. Looked up from germline, CDR1 is LNHDA and CDR2 is SQIVND (reference sequence). A word on this clone: The antigen remains undetermined.

This TCR derives from a woman aged 30 to 39 in good health and CMV-seronegative. This sequence joins TRBV19 and TRBJ1-6, with D possibly being TRBD1 (5 bases). Sample: PBMCs. The chain's CDR3 is CASSQGYGPLHF. The CDR3 DNA reads TGTGCCAGTAGTCAGGGATATGGACCCCTCCACTTT.